This TCR beta chain emerged from a study of blood T cell repertoires in COVID-19. The CDR3 has 14 residues. Trimming shortened V by 7 bases and J by 2 bases, and 12 bases separated the two germline ends. Germline values: CDR1 MDHEN, CDR2 SYDVKM. Profiling relied on immunoSEQ multiplex PCR, and the TCRdb table lists in-frame clones only, not all of them. This sample has about 170,000 clones, with 85% to 90% found just once. Sequences were obtained from peripheral blood. The J gene is TRBJ2-1, the V gene TRBV28; tentatively, D is TRBD2 (6 bases). This sequence originates from a woman in her sixties with COVID-19, enrolled during active disease. The DNA of the CDR3 is TGTGCCAGCATGGTCGGGAGCACCTACAATGAGCAGTTCTTC. Translation gives CASMVGSTYNEQFF.